The clone carrying this T cell receptor beta chain was found a few times. Its specificity is not known. This specimen comes from a study of shared clonotypes between healthy human individuals. Overall study results and limits: Few donors limited the genetic and exposure-history diversity represented.

At deep level, the assay was performed. Template amounts of 250 to 350 ng DNA, around 31,000 T cell genomes, were employed in unsorted PBMC replicate PCRs. The assay was immunoSEQ multiplex PCR, and TCRdb's table has in-frame clones only and misses some. The top ten hold over 10% of the sample, which has fewer than 600,000 clones, about four fifths seen once. Caucasian adults residing in Nashville, Tennessee made up all the donors. The CDR3 consists of 16 residues. Germline trimming cut 4 bases from V and 0 bases from J; bases unmatched to any gene: 10. Per germline, CDR1 SQVTM and CDR2 ANQGSEA. The sample consisted of PBMCs. The clonotype originates from a woman aged 40-49 years in good health. Some clones in this sample may be carry-over from other donors' samples. The J gene is TRBJ2-7, the V gene TRBV29-1; 9 bases map to TRBD1. This chain's CDR3 is CSVGRVGTGSSYEQYF. DNA of the CDR3: TGCAGCGTTGGCCGTGTGGGGACAGGGAGCTCCTACGAGCAGTACTTC.